The clone carrying this T cell receptor beta chain was observed a few times. Antigen specificity is unknown. TCRdb re-analysed the reads in MiXCR, keeping a single row per CDR3 protein. Among 300,000 to 400,000 distinct CDR3 sequences listed, 29% were seen once. This entry is derived from a study of T cell repertoires in cytomegalovirus infection. Germline V lookup: CDR1 LNHDA, CDR2 SQIVND (reference sequence). The CDR3 is 15 residues long. V shed 5 bases, J shed 5 bases, and the junction held 5 bases outside the gene matches. The specimen comprised cultured PBMCs, sampled from culture after CMV antigen stimulation. The gene calls are TRBV19 and TRBJ2-3; TRBD2 matches at 12 bases. The sequence came from a human donor in good health (CMV status not recorded). Some clones in this sample may be carry-over from other donors' samples. CDR3 residues: CASSETSGSRDTQYF. The DNA for the CDR3 is TGTGCCAGTAGTGAGACTAGCGGGAGTCGAGATACGCAGTATTTT.